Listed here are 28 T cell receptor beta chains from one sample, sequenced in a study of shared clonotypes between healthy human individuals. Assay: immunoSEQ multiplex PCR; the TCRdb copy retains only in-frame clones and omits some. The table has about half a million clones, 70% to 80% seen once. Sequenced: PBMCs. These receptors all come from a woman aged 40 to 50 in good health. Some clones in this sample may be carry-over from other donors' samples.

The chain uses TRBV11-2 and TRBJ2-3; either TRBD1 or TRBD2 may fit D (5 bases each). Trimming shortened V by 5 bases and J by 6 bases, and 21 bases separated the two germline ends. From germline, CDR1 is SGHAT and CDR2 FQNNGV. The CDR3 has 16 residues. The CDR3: CASSQGTLGSHDTQYF. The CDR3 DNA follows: TGTGCCAGCAGCCAAGGGACGCTCGGAAGCCACGATACGCAGTATTTT.

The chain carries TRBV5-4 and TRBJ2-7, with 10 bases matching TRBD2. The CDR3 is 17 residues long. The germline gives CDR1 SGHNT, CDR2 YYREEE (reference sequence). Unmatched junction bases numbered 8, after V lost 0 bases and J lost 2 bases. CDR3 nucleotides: TGTGCCAGCAGCTTGGGGGGAATAGCGGGAGGAACCTACGAGCAGTACTTC. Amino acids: CASSLGGIAGGTYEQYF.

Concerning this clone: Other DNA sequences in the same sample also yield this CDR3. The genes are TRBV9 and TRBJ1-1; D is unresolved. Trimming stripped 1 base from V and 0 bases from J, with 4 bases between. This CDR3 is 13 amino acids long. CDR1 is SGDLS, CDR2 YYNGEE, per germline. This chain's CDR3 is CASSVRVNTEAFF. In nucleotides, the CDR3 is TGTGCCAGCAGCGTAAGGGTGAACACTGAAGCTTTCTTT. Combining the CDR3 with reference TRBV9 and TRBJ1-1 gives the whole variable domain DSGVTQTPKHLITATGQRVTLRCSPRSGDLSVYWYQQSLDQGLQFLIQYYNGEERAKGNILERFSAQQFPDLHSELNLSSLELGDSALYFCASSVRVNTEAFFGQGTRLTVV.

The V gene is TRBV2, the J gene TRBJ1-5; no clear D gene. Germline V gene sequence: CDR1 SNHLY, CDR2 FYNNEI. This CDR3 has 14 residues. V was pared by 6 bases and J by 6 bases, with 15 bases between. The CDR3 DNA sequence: TGTGCCAGCAGGGGAGGATCCGCTCCTCAGCCCCAGCATTTT. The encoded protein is CASRGGSAPQPQHF.

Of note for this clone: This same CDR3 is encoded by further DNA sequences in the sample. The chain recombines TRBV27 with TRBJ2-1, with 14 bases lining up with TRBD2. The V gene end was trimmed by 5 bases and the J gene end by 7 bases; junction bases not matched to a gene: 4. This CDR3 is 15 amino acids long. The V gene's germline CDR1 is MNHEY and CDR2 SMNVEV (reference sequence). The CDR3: CASSAGTSGRNEQFF. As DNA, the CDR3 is TGTGCCAGCAGTGCCGGGACTAGCGGGAGAAATGAGCAGTTCTTC.

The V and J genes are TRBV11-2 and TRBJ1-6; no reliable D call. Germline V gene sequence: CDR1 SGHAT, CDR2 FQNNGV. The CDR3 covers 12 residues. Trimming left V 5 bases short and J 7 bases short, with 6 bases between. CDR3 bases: TGTGCCAGCAGCCGTGTAAATTCACCCCTCCACTTT. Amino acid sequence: CASSRVNSPLHF.

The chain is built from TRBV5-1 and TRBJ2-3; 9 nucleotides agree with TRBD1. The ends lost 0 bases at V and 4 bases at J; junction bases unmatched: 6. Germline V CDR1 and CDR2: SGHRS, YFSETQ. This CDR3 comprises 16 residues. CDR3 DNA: TGCGCCAGCAGCTTGGAGGGACAGGGTATGTCAGATACGCAGTATTTT. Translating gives CASSLEGQGMSDTQYF.

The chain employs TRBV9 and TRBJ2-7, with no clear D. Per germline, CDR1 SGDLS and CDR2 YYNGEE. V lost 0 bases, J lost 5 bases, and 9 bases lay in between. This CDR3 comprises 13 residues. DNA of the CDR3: TGTGCCAGCAGCGTAGGGAACATCCACGAGCAGTACTTC. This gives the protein CASSVGNIHEQYF.

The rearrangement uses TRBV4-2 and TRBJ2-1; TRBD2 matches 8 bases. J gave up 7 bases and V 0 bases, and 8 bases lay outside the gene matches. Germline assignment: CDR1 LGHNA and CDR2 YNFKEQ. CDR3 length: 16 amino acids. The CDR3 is CASSQDSSGSYNEQFF. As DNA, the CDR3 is TGTGCCAGCAGCCAAGATTCCAGCGGGAGTTATAATGAGCAGTTCTTC.

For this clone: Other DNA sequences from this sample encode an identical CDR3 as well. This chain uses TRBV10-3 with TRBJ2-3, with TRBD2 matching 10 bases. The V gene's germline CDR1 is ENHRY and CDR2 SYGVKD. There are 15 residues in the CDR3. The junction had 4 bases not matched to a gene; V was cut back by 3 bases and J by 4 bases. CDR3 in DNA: TGTGCCATCAGTGAAGGGACTAGCGAACCAGATACGCAGTATTTT. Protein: CAISEGTSEPDTQYF.

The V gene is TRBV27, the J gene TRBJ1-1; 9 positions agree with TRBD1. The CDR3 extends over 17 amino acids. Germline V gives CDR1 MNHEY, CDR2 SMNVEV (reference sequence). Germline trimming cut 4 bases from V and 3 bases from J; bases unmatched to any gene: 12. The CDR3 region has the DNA TGTGCCAGCAGTTCCGGGACAGGGCCCGGGAGGTACACTGAAGCTTTCTTT. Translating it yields CASSSGTGPGRYTEAFF.

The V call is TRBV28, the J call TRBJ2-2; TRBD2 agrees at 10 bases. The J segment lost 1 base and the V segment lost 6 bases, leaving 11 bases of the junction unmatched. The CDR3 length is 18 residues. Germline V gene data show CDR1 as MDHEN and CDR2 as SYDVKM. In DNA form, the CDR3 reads TGTGCCAGCAGCGCCCGGACTAGCGGTAACTGGAACACCGGGGAGCTGTTTTTT. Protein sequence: CASSARTSGNWNTGELFF.

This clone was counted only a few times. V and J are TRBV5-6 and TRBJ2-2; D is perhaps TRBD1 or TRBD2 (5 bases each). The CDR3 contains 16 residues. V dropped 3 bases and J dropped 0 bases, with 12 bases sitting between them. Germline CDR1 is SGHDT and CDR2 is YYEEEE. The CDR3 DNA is TGTGCCAGCAGCTCTACCGGGACGGCGAACACCGGGGAGCTGTTTTTT. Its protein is CASSSTGTANTGELFF.

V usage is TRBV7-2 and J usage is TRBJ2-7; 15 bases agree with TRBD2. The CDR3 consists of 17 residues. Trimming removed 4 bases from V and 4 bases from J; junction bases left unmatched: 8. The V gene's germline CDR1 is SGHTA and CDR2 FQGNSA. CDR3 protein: CASSSSLGTSGRYEQYF. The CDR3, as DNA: TGTGCCAGCAGCTCCTCCCTCGGGACTAGCGGGAGGTACGAGCAGTACTTC.

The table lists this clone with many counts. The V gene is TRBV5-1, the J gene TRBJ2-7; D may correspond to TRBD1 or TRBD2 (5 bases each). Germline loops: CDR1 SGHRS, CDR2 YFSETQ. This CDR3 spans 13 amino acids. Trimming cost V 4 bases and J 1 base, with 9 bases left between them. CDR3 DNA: TGCGCCAGCAGCGTGAGGGGTTCCTACGAGCAGTACTTC. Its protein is CASSVRGSYEQYF.

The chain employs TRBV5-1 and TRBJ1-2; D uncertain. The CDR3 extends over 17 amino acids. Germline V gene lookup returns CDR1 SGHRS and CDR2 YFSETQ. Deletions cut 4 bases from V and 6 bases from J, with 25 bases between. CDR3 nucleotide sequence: TGCGCCAGCAGCCCCAATCCAGCCGAAGGCCATAGGGATGGCTACACCTTC. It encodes CASSPNPAEGHRDGYTF.

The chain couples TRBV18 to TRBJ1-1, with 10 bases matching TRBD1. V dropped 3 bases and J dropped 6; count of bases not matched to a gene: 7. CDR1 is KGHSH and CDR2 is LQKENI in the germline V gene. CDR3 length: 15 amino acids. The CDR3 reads CASSPNRDRGSEAFF. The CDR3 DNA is TGTGCCAGCTCACCTAACCGGGACAGGGGTTCTGAAGCTTTCTTT.

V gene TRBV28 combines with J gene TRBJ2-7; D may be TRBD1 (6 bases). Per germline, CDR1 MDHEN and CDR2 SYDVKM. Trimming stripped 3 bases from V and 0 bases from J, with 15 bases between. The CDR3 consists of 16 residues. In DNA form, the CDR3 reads TGTGCCAGCAGTTTGGTCAGGGACATGGGCTCCTACGAGCAGTACTTC. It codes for CASSLVRDMGSYEQYF.

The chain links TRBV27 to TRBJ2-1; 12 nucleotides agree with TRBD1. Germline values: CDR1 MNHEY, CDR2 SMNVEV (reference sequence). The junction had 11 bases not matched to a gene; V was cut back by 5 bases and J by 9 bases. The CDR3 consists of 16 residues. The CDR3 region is CASSVTGTGGWGEQFF. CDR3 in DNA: TGTGCCAGCAGTGTTACCGGGACAGGGGGCTGGGGTGAGCAGTTCTTC.

The CDR3 reads CASSLGLWLSYNEQFF. In DNA, the CDR3 is TGTGCCAGCAGCTTAGGTCTTTGGCTCTCCTACAATGAGCAGTTCTTC. J is TRBJ2-1 and V is TRBV7-2; D is unclear. Per germline, CDR1 SGHTA and CDR2 FQGNSA. Trimming removed 1 base at V and 0 bases at J, with 10 bases between. The CDR3 is 16 residues long.

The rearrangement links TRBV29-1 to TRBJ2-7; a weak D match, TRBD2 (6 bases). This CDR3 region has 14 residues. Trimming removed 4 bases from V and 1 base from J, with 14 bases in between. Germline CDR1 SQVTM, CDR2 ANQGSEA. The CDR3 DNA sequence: TGCAGCGTTGTCTCGGGACTCGAATCCTACGAGCAGTACTTC. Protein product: CSVVSGLESYEQYF.

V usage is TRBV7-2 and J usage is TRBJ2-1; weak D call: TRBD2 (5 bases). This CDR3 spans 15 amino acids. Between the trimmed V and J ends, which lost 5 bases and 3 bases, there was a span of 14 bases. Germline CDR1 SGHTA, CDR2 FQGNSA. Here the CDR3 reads CASSPPASGYNEQFF. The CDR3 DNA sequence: TGTGCCAGCAGCCCCCCGGCCAGCGGCTACAATGAGCAGTTCTTC. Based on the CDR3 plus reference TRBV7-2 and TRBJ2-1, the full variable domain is GAGVSQSPSNKVTEKGKDVELRCDPISGHTALYWYRQSLGQGLEFLIYFQGNSAPDKSGLPSDRFSAERTGGSVSTLTIQRTQQEDSAVYLCASSPPASGYNEQFFGPGTRLTVL.

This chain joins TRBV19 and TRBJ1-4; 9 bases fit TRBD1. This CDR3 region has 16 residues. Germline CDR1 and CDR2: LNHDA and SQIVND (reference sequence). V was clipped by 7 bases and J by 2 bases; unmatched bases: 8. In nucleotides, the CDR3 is TGTGCCAGTACCTTACAGGGGGCCGGCACTAATGAAAAACTGTTTTTT. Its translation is CASTLQGAGTNEKLFF. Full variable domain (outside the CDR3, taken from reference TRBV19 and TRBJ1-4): DGGITQSPKYLFRKEGQNVTLSCEQNLNHDAMYWYRQDPGQGLRLIYYSQIVNDFQKGDIAEGYSVSREKKESFPLTVTSAQKNPTAFYLCASTLQGAGTNEKLFFGSGTQLSVL.

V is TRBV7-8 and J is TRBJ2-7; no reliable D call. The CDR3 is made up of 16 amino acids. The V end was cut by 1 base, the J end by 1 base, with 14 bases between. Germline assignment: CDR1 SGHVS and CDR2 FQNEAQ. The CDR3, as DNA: TGTGCCAGCAGCTTAGTAGGGTCCGGAACGTCCTACGAGCAGTACTTC. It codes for CASSLVGSGTSYEQYF.

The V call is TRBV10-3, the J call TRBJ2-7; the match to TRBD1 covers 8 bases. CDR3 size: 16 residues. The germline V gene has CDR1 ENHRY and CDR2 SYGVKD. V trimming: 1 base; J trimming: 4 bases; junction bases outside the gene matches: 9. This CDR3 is CAISEFTRGRGYEQYF. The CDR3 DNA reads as TGTGCCATCAGTGAGTTTACCAGGGGGCGTGGGTACGAGCAGTACTTC.

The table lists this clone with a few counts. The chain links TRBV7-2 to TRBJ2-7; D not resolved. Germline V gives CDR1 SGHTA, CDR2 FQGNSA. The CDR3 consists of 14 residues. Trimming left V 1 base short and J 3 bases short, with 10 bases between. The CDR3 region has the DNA TGTGCCAGCAGCTTAGGGTTAGAAATCTACGAGCAGTACTTC. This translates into CASSLGLEIYEQYF.

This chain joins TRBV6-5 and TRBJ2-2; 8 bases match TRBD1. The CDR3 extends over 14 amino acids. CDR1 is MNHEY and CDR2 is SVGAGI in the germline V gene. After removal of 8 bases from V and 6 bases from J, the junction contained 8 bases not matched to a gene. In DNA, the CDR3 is TGTGCCAGCGTCGAGACAGGGGACTCCGGGGAGCTGTTTTTT. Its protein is CASVETGDSGELFF.

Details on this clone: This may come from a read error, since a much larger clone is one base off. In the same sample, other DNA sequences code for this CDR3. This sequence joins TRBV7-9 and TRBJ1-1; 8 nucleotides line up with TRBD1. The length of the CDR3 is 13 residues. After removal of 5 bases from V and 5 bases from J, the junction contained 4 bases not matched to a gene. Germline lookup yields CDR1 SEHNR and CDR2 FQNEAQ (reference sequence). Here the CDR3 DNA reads TGTGCCAGCAGCCGACAGGGGAATACTGAAGCTTTCTTT. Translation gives CASSRQGNTEAFF.